This T cell receptor (beta chain) was sequenced for a study of blood T cell repertoires in COVID-19. The method was immunoSEQ multiplex PCR; TCRdb's version includes in-frame clones alone and lacks a portion of them. Of about 160,000 clones in the sample, approximately 82% were seen once. Trimming removed 4 bases from V and 5 bases from J, with 12 bases in between. In germline, CDR1 is SGHKS, CDR2 YYEKEE (reference sequence). CDR3 length: 13 amino acids. Only one count was recorded for this clone. This TCR derives from an elderly woman with acute or convalescent COVID-19. The sequenced sample was peripheral blood. V and J are TRBV5-5 and TRBJ1-1; D not resolved. The CDR3 nucleotides read TGTGCCAGCAGCCCGAGTGGAGGTACTGAAGCTTTCTTT. Translation gives CASSPSGGTEAFF.